This TCR beta chain originates from a study of human T cells and chemical hapten exposure. Study conclusions and caveats: Controls had significantly fewer large CDR3 similarity clusters than were formed by expanded TCRs.

The library labeled individual cDNA molecules by adding unique molecular identifiers to them. TCRdb ran MiXCR on the RACE reads and lists one entry per CDR3 protein. The table shows about 110,000 distinct CDR3 sequences, with around 10% occurring only once. The germline V gene encodes CDR1 SGHDT and CDR2 YYEEEE. The CDR3 totals 19 residues. The time point is: pre-sensitization, week 0. Treatment reported: therapeutic diphenylcyclopropenone sensitization with weekly scalp DPC. Those who donated were patients with alopecia, 18 to 70 years of age, and suitable for DPC. A note on this clonotype: Its specificity is unknown. Germline is not matched at one junction end, which may reflect a read error.

The clonotype comes from a woman in her fifties or sixties with alopecia areata. Some clones in this sample may be carry-over from other donors' samples. This chain uses TRBV5-6 with TRBJ2-4, with D perhaps being TRBD1 or TRBD2 (6 bases each). The sample in question was whole blood, obtained in connection with sensitization to the hapten diphenylcyclopropenone (DPC). CDR3 protein: CVSSLGGRWTTLAKNIQYF. The CDR3 coding sequence is TGTGTCAGCAGCTTGGGGGGCCGATGGACGACCTTAGCCAAAAACATTCAGTACTTC.